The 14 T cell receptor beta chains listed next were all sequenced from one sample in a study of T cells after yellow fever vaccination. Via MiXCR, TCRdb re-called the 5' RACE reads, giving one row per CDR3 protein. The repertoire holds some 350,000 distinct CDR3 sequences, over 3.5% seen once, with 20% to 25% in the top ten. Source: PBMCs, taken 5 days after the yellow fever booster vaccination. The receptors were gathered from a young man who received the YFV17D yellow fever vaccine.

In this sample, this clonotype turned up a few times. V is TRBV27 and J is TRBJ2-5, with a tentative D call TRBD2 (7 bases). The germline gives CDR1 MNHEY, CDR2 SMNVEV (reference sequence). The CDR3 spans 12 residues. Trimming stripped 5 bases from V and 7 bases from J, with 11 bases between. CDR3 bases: TGTGCCAGCAGTATGGGAGGGGGGACCCAGTACTTC. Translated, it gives CASSMGGGTQYF.

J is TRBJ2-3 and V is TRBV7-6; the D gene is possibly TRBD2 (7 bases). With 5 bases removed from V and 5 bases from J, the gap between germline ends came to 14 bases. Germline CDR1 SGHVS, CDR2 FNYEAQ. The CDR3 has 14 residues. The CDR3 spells CASSIGGGQDTQYF. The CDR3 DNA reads TGTGCCAGCAGCATTGGGGGGGGGCAAGATACGCAGTATTTT.

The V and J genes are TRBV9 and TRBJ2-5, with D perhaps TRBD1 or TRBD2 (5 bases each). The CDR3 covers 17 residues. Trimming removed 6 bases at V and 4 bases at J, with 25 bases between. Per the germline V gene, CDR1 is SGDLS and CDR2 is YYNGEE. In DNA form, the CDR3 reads TGTGCCAGCACCCCGACAGTCCAGGGTGAGGCGGGAGAGACCCAGTACTTC. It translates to CASTPTVQGEAGETQYF.

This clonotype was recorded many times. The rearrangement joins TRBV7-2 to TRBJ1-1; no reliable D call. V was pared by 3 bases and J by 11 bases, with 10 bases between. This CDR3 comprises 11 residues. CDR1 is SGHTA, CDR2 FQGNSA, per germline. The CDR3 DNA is TGTGCCAGCAGCTTCGATCATACGGCTTTCTTT. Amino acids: CASSFDHTAFF.

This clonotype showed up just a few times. CDR3 coding DNA: TGTGCCATCAGCGCAGGGGGCAGTGAAGCTTTCTTT. Its translation is CAISAGGSEAFF. The rearrangement joins TRBV10-3 to TRBJ1-1; 8 bases align to TRBD1. V was clipped by 6 bases and J by 7 bases; unmatched bases: 4. CDR1 is ENHRY, CDR2 SYGVKD, per germline. The CDR3 contains 12 residues.

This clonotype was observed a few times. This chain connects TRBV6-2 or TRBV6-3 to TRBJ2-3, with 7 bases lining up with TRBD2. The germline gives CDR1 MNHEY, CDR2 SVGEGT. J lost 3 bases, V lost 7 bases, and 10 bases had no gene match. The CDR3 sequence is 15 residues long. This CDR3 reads CASKIRAGRTDTQYF. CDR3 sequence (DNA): TGTGCCAGCAAGATACGAGCGGGGCGGACAGATACGCAGTATTTT.

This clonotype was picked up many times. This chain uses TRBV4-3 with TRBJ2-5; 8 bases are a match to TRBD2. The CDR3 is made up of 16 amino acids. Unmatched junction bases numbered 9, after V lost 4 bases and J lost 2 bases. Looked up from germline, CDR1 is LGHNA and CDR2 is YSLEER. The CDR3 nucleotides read TGCGCCAGCAGCCGGGGGTGGGTAGCGGGGCAAGAGACCCAGTACTTC. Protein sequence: CASSRGWVAGQETQYF.

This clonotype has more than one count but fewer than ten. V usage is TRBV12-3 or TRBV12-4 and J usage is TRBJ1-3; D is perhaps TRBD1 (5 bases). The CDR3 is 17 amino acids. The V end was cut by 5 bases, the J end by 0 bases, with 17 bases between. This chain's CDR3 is CASSRTYATVSGNTIYF. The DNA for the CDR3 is TGTGCCAGCAGTAGAACATACGCGACAGTCTCTGGAAACACCATATATTTT.

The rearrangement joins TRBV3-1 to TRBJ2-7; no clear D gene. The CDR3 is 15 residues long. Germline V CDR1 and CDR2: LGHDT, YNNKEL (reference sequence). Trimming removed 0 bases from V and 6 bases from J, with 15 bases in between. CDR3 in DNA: TGTGCCAGCAGCCAAGATCCCGGACCATTAGGCGAGCAGTACTTC. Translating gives CASSQDPGPLGEQYF.

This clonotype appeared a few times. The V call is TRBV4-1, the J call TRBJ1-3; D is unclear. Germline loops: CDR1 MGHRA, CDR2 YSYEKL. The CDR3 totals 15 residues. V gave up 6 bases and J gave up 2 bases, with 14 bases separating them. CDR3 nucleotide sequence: TGCGCCAGCAGTCCTCCCCGGGAGCCTGGAAACACCATATATTTT. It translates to CASSPPREPGNTIYF.

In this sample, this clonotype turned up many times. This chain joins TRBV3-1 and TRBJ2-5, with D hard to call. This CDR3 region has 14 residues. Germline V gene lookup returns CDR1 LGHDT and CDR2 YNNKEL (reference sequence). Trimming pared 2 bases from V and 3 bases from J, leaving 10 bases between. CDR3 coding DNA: TGTGCCAGCAGCCAATCGATCGGAGAAGAGACCCAGTACTTC. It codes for CASSQSIGEETQYF.

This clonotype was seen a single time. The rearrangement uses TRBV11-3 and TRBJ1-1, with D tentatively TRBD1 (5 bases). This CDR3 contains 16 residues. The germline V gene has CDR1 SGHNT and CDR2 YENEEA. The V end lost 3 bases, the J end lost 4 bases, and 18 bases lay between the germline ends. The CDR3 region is CASSLGWDASTTEAFF. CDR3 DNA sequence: TGTGCCAGCAGCTTGGGGTGGGACGCAAGTACCACTGAAGCTTTCTTT.

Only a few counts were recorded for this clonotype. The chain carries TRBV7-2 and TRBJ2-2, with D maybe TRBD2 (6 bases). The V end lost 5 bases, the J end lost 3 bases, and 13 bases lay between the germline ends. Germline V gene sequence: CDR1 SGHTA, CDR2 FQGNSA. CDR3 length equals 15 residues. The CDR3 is CASSIATGDTGELFF. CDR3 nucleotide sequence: TGTGCCAGCAGCATCGCCACGGGGGACACCGGGGAGCTGTTTTTT.

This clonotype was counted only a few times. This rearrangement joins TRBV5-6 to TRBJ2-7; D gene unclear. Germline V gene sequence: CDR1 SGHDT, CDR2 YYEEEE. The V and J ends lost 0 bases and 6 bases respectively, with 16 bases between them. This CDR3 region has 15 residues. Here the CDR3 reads CASSLAQSADREQYV. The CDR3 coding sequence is TGTGCCAGCAGCTTGGCCCAATCCGCGGACCGCGAGCAGTACGTC.